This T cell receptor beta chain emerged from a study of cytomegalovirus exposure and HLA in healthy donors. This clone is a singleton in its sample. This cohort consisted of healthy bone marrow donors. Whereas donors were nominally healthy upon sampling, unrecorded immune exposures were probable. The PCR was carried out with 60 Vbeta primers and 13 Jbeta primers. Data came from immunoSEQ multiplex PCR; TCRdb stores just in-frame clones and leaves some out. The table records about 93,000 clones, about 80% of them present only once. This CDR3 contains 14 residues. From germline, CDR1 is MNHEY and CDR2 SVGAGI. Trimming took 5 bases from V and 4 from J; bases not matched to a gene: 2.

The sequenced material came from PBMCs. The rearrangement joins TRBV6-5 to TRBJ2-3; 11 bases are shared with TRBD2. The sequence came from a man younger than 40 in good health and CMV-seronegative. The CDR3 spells CASSLAGGADTQYF. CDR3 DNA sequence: TGTGCCAGCAGTCTAGCGGGGGGAGCAGATACGCAGTATTTT.